The sample holds many counts of the clone carrying this TCR beta chain. The antigen is not known. CDR3 size: 13 residues. Trimming cost V 3 bases and J 1 base, with 7 bases left between them. The germline CDR1 and CDR2 sequences are SGHRS and YFSETQ. One entry per CDR3 protein, called by TCRdb with MiXCR from the 5' RACE reads. Among 25,000 to 30,000 distinct CDR3 sequences, about 16% were seen once, and the ten largest hold around 5.2%. Time point reported: technical triplicate 3. Each sorted-subset library came from 800,000 to 1,000,000 CD4+ or CD8+ T cells. This record belongs to a study of neurological immune-mediated disorders. Study findings and constraints: Multiple sclerosis patients had less TCR clonal expansion than even healthy controls, unlike HTLV-1-associated myelopathy. No CDR3 amino acid sequences were shared by expanded clones across subjects, suggesting private repertoires in all groups.

The sequencing input was CD4+ T cells from blood. The TCR was taken from a female donor with HTLV-1-associated myelopathy (HAM/TSP). The chain joins TRBV5-1 to TRBJ2-5, with D hard to call. The CDR3 nucleotides read TGCGCCAGCAGCTGGCAAACCCAAGAGACCCAGTACTTC. This translates into CASSWQTQETQYF.